This passage covers 20 T cell receptor beta chains from one sample sequenced in a study of neurological immune-mediated disorders. In TCRdb, the 5' RACE reads were re-called with MiXCR into one record per CDR3 protein. The sample holds some 24,000 distinct CDR3 sequences, 13% seen once. Input material: PBMCs. The receptors shown here come from a woman in her 40s with HTLV-1-associated myelopathy (HAM/TSP).

This clonotype was detected ten times or more. The chain has TRBV4-3 and TRBJ1-2; no firm D call. This CDR3 has 15 residues. The germline gives CDR1 LGHNA, CDR2 YSLEER. Trimming shortened V by 0 bases and J by 8 bases, and 16 bases separated the two germline ends. CDR3 amino acids: CASSQEVTTRRGYTF. The CDR3 DNA is TGCGCCAGCAGCCAAGAAGTAACTACGAGACGGGGCTACACCTTC.

This clonotype was detected ten times or more. This chain uses TRBV20-1 with TRBJ2-2; the match to TRBD1 covers 7 bases. CDR3 length: 14 amino acids. Germline CDR1 is DFQATT and CDR2 is SNEGSKA (reference sequence). V gave up 5 bases and J gave up 10 bases; unmatched junction bases: 13. The CDR3 loop reads CSAGELQGMEELFF. CDR3 DNA: TGCAGTGCTGGGGAGTTACAGGGGATGGAGGAGCTGTTTTTT.

This clonotype came up many times. The rearrangement joins TRBV20-1 to TRBJ1-1, with 7 bases matching TRBD1. CDR3 length: 14 amino acids. CDR1 is DFQATT and CDR2 is SNEGSKA in the germline V gene (reference sequence). J lost 5 bases, V lost 6 bases, and 12 bases had no gene match. The CDR3 sequence is CSAESTGYSTEAFF. CDR3 DNA sequence: TGCAGTGCCGAGTCGACAGGGTATTCAACTGAAGCTTTCTTT.

Ten or more counts support this clonotype. The chain is built from TRBV27 and TRBJ2-7; tentatively, D is TRBD2 (6 bases). Trimming took 7 bases from V and 13 from J, leaving 20 bases between them. The CDR3 is 12 amino acids. CDR1 MNHEY and CDR2 SMNVEV come from the germline V gene (reference sequence). The CDR3 is CASTRMGLPEYF. CDR3 bases: TGTGCCAGCACTCGAATGGGACTGCCTGAATACTTC.

Note on this clonotype: This sequence may be a read error, since a much larger clone differs from it by one base. Since the CDR3 does not end with the conserved phenylalanine or tryptophan, this likely comes from a read error. The V and J genes are TRBV20-1 and TRBJ2-5, with 8 nucleotides matching TRBD1. CDR1 is DFQATT, CDR2 SNEGSKA, per germline (reference sequence). The length of the CDR3 is 13 residues. V dropped 5 bases and J dropped 4; count of bases not matched to a gene: 6. The CDR3 spells CSAFTGGGETQYL. CDR3 in DNA: TGCAGTGCTTTTACAGGGGGAGGAGAGACCCAGTACCTC.

This clonotype was detected many times. DNA for the CDR3: TGTGCCAGCAGCCAAATCCAAGGGTCCACAGATACGCAGTATTTT. It specifies CASSQIQGSTDTQYF. The V call is TRBV3-1, the J call TRBJ2-3, with no clear D. Germline V gives CDR1 LGHDT, CDR2 YNNKEL (reference sequence). Trimming pared 2 bases from V and 2 bases from J, leaving 11 bases between. CDR3 length equals 15 residues.

This clonotype is classed as medium-sized. The rearrangement uses TRBV5-5 and TRBJ2-7; D is ambiguous. The CDR3 contains 13 residues. Trimming pared 1 base from V and 6 bases from J, leaving 11 bases between. Germline values: CDR1 SGHKS, CDR2 YYEKEE (reference sequence). The CDR3 nucleotides read TGTGCCAGCAGCTTGTTAGGCAACGGCGAGCAGTACGTC. Protein product: CASSLLGNGEQYV.

This clonotype was counted many times. The V and J genes are TRBV5-1 and TRBJ2-3, with 12 bases identical to TRBD2. This CDR3 has 14 residues. V lost 9 bases to trimming and J lost 5 bases; unmatched junction nucleotides: 7. CDR1 and CDR2 from the germline V gene are SGHRS and YFSETQ. The CDR3 DNA sequence: TGCGCCACGAGACTAGCGGGGGCCCTAGATACGCAGTATTTT. Translated, it gives CATRLAGALDTQYF.

Many counts were recorded for this clonotype. This chain uses TRBV5-1 with TRBJ2-5; TRBD2 matches 9 bases. Germline V gene data show CDR1 as SGHRS and CDR2 as YFSETQ. The CDR3 sequence is 16 residues long. V lost 3 bases to trimming and J lost 1 base; unmatched junction nucleotides: 7. CDR3 sequence: CASSSGGSGSQETQYF. Written as DNA, the CDR3 is TGCGCCAGCAGCTCCGGGGGTAGCGGGAGCCAAGAGACCCAGTACTTC.

This clonotype was counted ten times or more. The V gene is TRBV29-1, the J gene TRBJ2-2, with D possibly being TRBD1 (5 bases). The CDR3 has 13 amino acids. The germline CDR1 and CDR2 sequences are SQVTM and ANQGSEA. V was shortened by 5 bases and J by 7 bases, with 14 bases between the two germline ends. The CDR3 sequence: CSVMGPRSGELFF. CDR3 coding DNA: TGCAGCGTTATGGGGCCTAGGAGCGGGGAGCTGTTTTTT.

This clonotype was seen at least ten times. The rearrangement joins TRBV24-1 to TRBJ2-2; possibly TRBD1 for D (5 bases). Trimming took off 1 base at V and 1 base at J, with 9 bases between the two ends. Germline values: CDR1 KGHDR, CDR2 SFDVKD. CDR3 size: 16 residues. CDR3 residues: CATSDLTQENTGELFF. The CDR3 bases are TGTGCCACCAGTGATTTAACACAGGAGAACACCGGGGAGCTGTTTTTT.

This clonotype was counted many times. The genes are TRBV12-3 or TRBV12-4 and TRBJ2-4; D may be TRBD1 (6 bases). The ends were cut back, 5 bases at V and 5 bases at J, with 19 bases in the middle. The CDR3 length is 16 residues. This CDR3 is CASSADRDTYENIQYF. The CDR3 nucleotides are TGTGCCAGCAGTGCTGACCGGGACACCTACGAAAACATTCAGTACTTC.

This clonotype was seen at least ten times. The chain joins TRBV20-1 to TRBJ1-2; 10 bases match TRBD1. Trimming cost V 3 bases and J 7 bases; bases outside gene matches: 5. The germline V gene encodes CDR1 DFQATT and CDR2 SNEGSKA (reference sequence). The CDR3 has 13 amino acids. CDR3 DNA sequence: TGCAGTGCTAGGGGACAGGGGCGGGGTGGCTACACCTTC. Translating gives CSARGQGRGGYTF.

This clonotype showed up many times. This chain joins TRBV5-1 and TRBJ1-2; weak D call: TRBD1 (6 bases). Deletions cut 0 bases from V and 6 bases from J, with 6 bases between. The CDR3 has 12 residues. CDR1 is SGHRS and CDR2 is YFSETQ in the germline V gene. The CDR3 DNA reads as TGCGCCAGCAGCTTGGGACAGGATGGCTACACCTTC. Its protein product is CASSLGQDGYTF.

This clonotype was observed at least ten times. V gene TRBV6-5 combines with J gene TRBJ2-3; D uncertain. CDR1 and CDR2 from the germline V gene are MNHEY and SVGAGI. The V end was cut by 6 bases, the J end by 4 bases, with 14 bases between. This CDR3 is built from 14 residues. The CDR3 nucleotides read TGTGCCAGCAGCCGAAGAAGTTTAGCAGATACGCAGTATTTT. It is translated as CASSRRSLADTQYF.

This clonotype came up many times. The chain recombines TRBV12-3 or TRBV12-4 with TRBJ2-7, with D hard to call. The CDR3 loop spans 13 amino acids. V lost 7 bases and J 3 bases, leaving 13 bases between the germline ends. The CDR3 DNA sequence: TGTGCCAGCACCGGTCGAGCCAGCTACGAGCAGTACTTC. Protein: CASTGRASYEQYF.

This clonotype occurred many times. The chain carries TRBV5-6 and TRBJ2-7; TRBD1 is a possible D gene (5 bases). Germline V gene sequence: CDR1 SGHDT, CDR2 YYEEEE. The CDR3 loop spans 13 amino acids. With 0 bases removed from V and 6 bases from J, the gap between germline ends came to 10 bases. CDR3 residues: CASSLVGVGEQYF. CDR3 nucleotides: TGTGCCAGCAGCTTGGTAGGGGTTGGCGAGCAGTACTTC. Supplemented by reference TRBV5-6 and TRBJ2-7, the full variable domain reads DAGVTQSPTHLIKTRGQQVTLRCSPKSGHDTVSWYQQALGQGPQFIFQYYEEEERQRGNFPDRFSGHQFPNYSSELNVNALLLGDSALYLCASSLVGVGEQYFGPGTRLTVT.

There are many counts of this clonotype. J is TRBJ1-2 and V is TRBV12-3 or TRBV12-4; TRBD1 aligns across 9 bases. Trimming removed 7 bases from V and 0 bases from J; junction bases left unmatched: 9. CDR3 size: 16 residues. The DNA for the CDR3 is TGTGCCAGCACTCCCGTACAGGGGGCTGCTAACTATGGCTACACCTTC. Amino acids: CASTPVQGAANYGYTF.

The sample holds many counts of this clonotype. This sequence joins TRBV10-3 and TRBJ2-2; D is uncertain. Germline V lookup: CDR1 ENHRY, CDR2 SYGVKD. The length of the CDR3 is 14 residues. The ends were cut back, 3 bases at V and 2 bases at J, with 7 bases in the middle. The CDR3 loop reads CAISDQRNTGELFF. CDR3 in DNA: TGTGCCATCAGTGATCAACGCAACACCGGGGAGCTGTTTTTT.

This clonotype was seen many times. This chain links TRBV20-1 with TRBJ1-1; D is ambiguous. Trimming stripped 1 base from V and 1 base from J, with 10 bases between. CDR1 DFQATT and CDR2 SNEGSKA come from the germline V gene (reference sequence). The CDR3 runs to 14 residues. The CDR3 DNA reads as TGCAGTGCTAGAGTAGCGGCTACGAACACTGAAGCTTTCTTT. It is translated as CSARVAATNTEAFF.